One and the same sample provided the 17 T cell receptor beta chains below, sequenced in a study of identifying expanded T cells in peripheral blood (dated by TCRdb to between 2018 and 2021). Library preparation used the immunoSEQ multiplex PCR assay. Entries here come from immuneACCESS through TCRdb and include only in-frame sequences with V and J called. Some clones fail to appear in such tables; in the studies checked, an unresolved V gene covers under half of the shortfall, and the cause of the remainder is unknown. The sample table contains over 65,000 clones; only one count was recorded for roughly 90% of them. The ten largest clones represent around 7% of the sample. The source material was blood. These receptors all come from a person aged 18-69 years in good health.

The CDR3 region is CASSLIGGNTEAFF. The DNA of the CDR3 is TGTGCCAGCAGTTTAATAGGGGGGAACACTGAAGCTTTCTTT. The chain employs TRBV27 and TRBJ1-1, with D perhaps TRBD1 (6 bases). The CDR3 runs 14 residues. Germline V gene lookup returns CDR1 MNHEY and CDR2 SMNVEV (reference sequence). V shed 2 bases and J shed 1 base, with 8 bases lying between them.

The rearrangement joins TRBV5-1 to TRBJ1-2; a possible D gene is TRBD1 (6 bases). CDR3 length: 13 residues. V was pared by 3 bases and J by 4 bases, with 10 bases between. Germline CDR1 SGHRS, CDR2 YFSETQ. CDR3 amino acids: CASSSDSSYGYTF. The CDR3 coding sequence is TGCGCCAGCAGCTCGGACAGCTCCTATGGCTACACCTTC.

The V gene is TRBV6-5, the J gene TRBJ2-7; D is unresolved. Deletions cut 0 bases from V and 2 bases from J, with 11 bases between. Germline V gene lookup returns CDR1 MNHEY and CDR2 SVGAGI. This CDR3 spans 15 amino acids. Here the CDR3 DNA reads TGTGCCAGCAGTTACTCGGCAGGTTCTGCCTACGAGCAGTACTTC. This sequence encodes CASSYSAGSAYEQYF.

This chain joins TRBV29-1 and TRBJ1-1; D perhaps matches TRBD1 (5 bases). The germline CDR1 and CDR2 sequences are SQVTM and ANQGSEA. Trimming stripped 4 bases from V and 3 bases from J, with 12 bases between. CDR3 size: 13 residues. The CDR3 DNA is TGCAGCGTTGCGGGGGTCGCGGACACTGAAGCTTTCTTT. Protein sequence: CSVAGVADTEAFF.

The chain couples TRBV5-1 to TRBJ1-3, with 7 bases lining up with TRBD1. Germline CDR1 is SGHRS and CDR2 is YFSETQ. V gave up 4 bases and J gave up 2 bases; unmatched junction bases: 15. This CDR3 spans 18 amino acids. The CDR3 region is CASSPYYQTTGAGNTIYF. CDR3 in DNA: TGCGCCAGCAGCCCGTACTACCAAACCACAGGGGCTGGAAACACCATATATTTT.

The chain links TRBV4-3 to TRBJ1-5; TRBD1 might be the D (6 bases). Germline V lookup: CDR1 LGHNA, CDR2 YSLEER. The CDR3 loop spans 14 amino acids. The V and J ends lost 1 base and 4 bases respectively, with 8 bases between them. As DNA, the CDR3 is TGCGCCAGCAGCCAAGTTAGGGGGAATCAGCCCCAGCATTTT. Protein sequence: CASSQVRGNQPQHF.

V usage is TRBV6-1 and J usage is TRBJ2-7, with unresolved D. CDR1 MNHNS and CDR2 SASEGT come from the germline V gene. There are 12 residues in the CDR3. Trimming left V 4 bases short and J 9 bases short, with 13 bases between. The DNA of the CDR3 is TGTGCCAGCAGTGGACGGACCCCCGGGCAGTACTTC. Its translation: CASSGRTPGQYF.

V is TRBV5-1 and J is TRBJ1-5; TRBD1 might be the D (6 bases). Germline CDR1 SGHRS, CDR2 YFSETQ. V lost 4 bases to trimming and J lost 5 bases, with 13 bases between them. The CDR3 covers 14 residues. CDR3 DNA: TGCGCCAGCAGCCCGGACAGTCGCGATCAGCCCCAGCATTTT. This codes for CASSPDSRDQPQHF.

The V call is TRBV20-1, the J call TRBJ1-4; D is undetermined. The CDR3 is 11 residues long. The V end was cut by 6 bases, the J end by 4 bases, with 6 bases between. CDR1 and CDR2 from the germline V gene are DFQATT and SNEGSKA (reference sequence). CDR3 DNA: TGCAGTGCCGATCTTAATGAAAAACTGTTTTTT. As protein: CSADLNEKLFF.

This clone was observed once. This chain links TRBV5-1 with TRBJ2-1, with 7 bases aligning to TRBD2. V dropped 0 bases and J dropped 2; count of bases not matched to a gene: 8. The CDR3 length is 17 residues. Germline CDR1 is SGHRS and CDR2 is YFSETQ. The CDR3 loop is CASSLAAWGGTYNEQFF. CDR3 DNA sequence: TGCGCCAGCAGCTTGGCGGCGTGGGGGGGGACCTACAATGAGCAGTTCTTC.

The CDR3 sequence: CASSLQTGSNTIYF. The CDR3 DNA is TGTGCCAGCAGCTTACAGACAGGGAGCAACACCATATATTTT. The chain joins TRBV11-3 to TRBJ1-3, with TRBD1 matching over 7 bases. Per the germline V gene, CDR1 is SGHNT and CDR2 is YENEEA. This CDR3 comprises 14 residues. V trimming: 2 bases; J trimming: 7 bases; junction bases outside the gene matches: 5.

The sample holds one count of this clone. This chain links TRBV15 with TRBJ1-1, with 9 bases that match TRBD1. The CDR3 consists of 14 residues. V trimming: 7 bases; J trimming: 11 bases; junction bases outside the gene matches: 14. CDR1 and CDR2 from the germline V gene are LNHNV and YYDKDF (reference sequence). As DNA, the CDR3 is TGTGCCACCAACCCTCGCCCCTGGGACAGGGCGGCTTTCTTT. Protein product: CATNPRPWDRAAFF.

The V call is TRBV7-2, the J call TRBJ2-7; 7 nucleotides match TRBD1. The length of the CDR3 is 15 residues. V trimming: 5 bases; J trimming: 2 bases; junction bases outside the gene matches: 9. CDR1 and CDR2 from the germline V gene are SGHTA and FQGNSA. The CDR3 protein is CASSRTSTGPYEQYF. The CDR3 DNA reads TGTGCCAGCAGCCGAACGTCGACAGGGCCCTACGAGCAGTACTTC.

This clone was detected once. V usage is TRBV10-2 and J usage is TRBJ2-7; the match to TRBD2 covers 11 bases. Germline V gives CDR1 WSHSY, CDR2 SAAADI. Trimming cost V 10 bases and J 6 bases; bases outside gene matches: 11. CDR3 size: 14 residues. The CDR3 DNA reads as TGCGCCACGTCTCTAGCGGGGGGTTTCTTCGAGCAGTACTTC. Translation gives CATSLAGGFFEQYF.

The chain recombines TRBV14 with TRBJ2-7, with TRBD2 identical over 10 bases. CDR1 SGHDN and CDR2 FVKESK come from the germline V gene. The CDR3 is made up of 14 amino acids. Trimming at V came to 2 bases and at J to 2 bases, leaving 0 bases not matched to a gene. CDR3 DNA sequence: TGTGCCAGCAGCCAACTAGCGGGAGCCTACGAGCAGTACTTC. Translating it yields CASSQLAGAYEQYF.

V and J are TRBV25-1 and TRBJ1-2, with 7 bases matching TRBD1. In germline, CDR1 is MGHDK, CDR2 SYGVNS. J gave up 7 bases and V 6 bases, and 5 bases lay outside the gene matches. The CDR3 has 12 residues. CDR3 DNA: TGTGCCAGCAGCAATGACAGGGTTGGCTACACCTTC. Translation gives CASSNDRVGYTF.

V gene TRBV4-1 combines with J gene TRBJ2-5; 7 bases are shared with TRBD2. In germline, CDR1 is MGHRA, CDR2 YSYEKL. The CDR3 has 16 amino acids. J gave up 2 bases and V 0 bases, and 6 bases lay outside the gene matches. CDR3 sequence reads: CASSQDWTGGQETQYF. The CDR3 nucleotides read TGCGCCAGCAGCCAAGATTGGACGGGGGGACAAGAGACCCAGTACTTC.